Shown below are 7 T cell receptor beta chains from a single sample sequenced in a study of cytomegalovirus exposure and HLA in healthy donors. PCR amplification relied on 60 Vbeta primers (plus 13 Jbeta primers). Sequencing used immunoSEQ multiplex PCR; TCRdb keeps in-frame clones, though not all of them. Of 150,000 to 200,000 clones detected, 70% to 90% appear once; the ten largest clones hold around 2.5%. Sequenced: PBMCs. These receptor sequences come from a man in his thirties or forties in good health and CMV-seropositive.

The chain combines TRBV18 with TRBJ2-1, with TRBD2 identical over 10 bases. In germline, CDR1 is KGHSH, CDR2 LQKENI. The CDR3 spans 16 residues. V dropped 0 bases and J dropped 9; count of bases not matched to a gene: 8. The CDR3 DNA is TGTGCCAGCTCACCACCGACTAGCGGGCAAAGGGGTGAGCAGTTCTTC. Translated: CASSPPTSGQRGEQFF.

This chain links TRBV4-3 with TRBJ1-5, with no clear D. V lost 0 bases and J lost 2, with 8 bases in between. Germline-derived CDR1 and CDR2 are LGHNA and YSLEER. The CDR3 sequence is 15 residues long. In nucleotides, the CDR3 is TGCGCCAGCAGCCAAGATAACCGAGGCAATCAGCCCCAGCATTTT. Protein: CASSQDNRGNQPQHF.

The rearrangement links TRBV7-2 to TRBJ1-1; 7 bases align to TRBD1. The CDR3 length is 14 residues. V shed 5 bases and J 1 base; nucleotides not matched to a gene: 4. Germline V gene sequence: CDR1 SGHTA, CDR2 FQGNSA. In DNA, the CDR3 is TGTGCCAGCAGCCCACGACAGGGGAACACTGAAGCTTTCTTT. Translating gives CASSPRQGNTEAFF.

The chain joins TRBV2 to TRBJ2-2; 9 nucleotides match TRBD1. Germline V gives CDR1 SNHLY, CDR2 FYNNEI. This CDR3 comprises 17 residues. Trimming took 2 bases from V and 5 from J; bases not matched to a gene: 9. The CDR3 here is CASSEFKGQGGTGELFF. DNA for the CDR3: TGTGCCAGCAGTGAATTTAAGGGACAGGGAGGGACCGGGGAGCTGTTTTTT.

This clone appeared a few times. This chain joins TRBV5-1 and TRBJ2-7; D is perhaps TRBD2 (6 bases). CDR1 and CDR2 from the germline V gene are SGHRS and YFSETQ. V was clipped by 6 bases and J by 3 bases, with 13 bases between them. This CDR3 contains 13 residues. This CDR3 reads CASMEGVGYEQYF. CDR3 DNA sequence: TGCGCCAGCATGGAGGGTGTAGGCTACGAGCAGTACTTC.

The rearrangement uses TRBV21-1 and TRBJ2-7; whether TRBD2, the table's D call, matches the DNA was not checked. TRBV21-1 is given as a pseudogene. The CDR3 totals 17 residues. The CDR3 is CASMRWLAGGPNHEQYF. CDR3 nucleotide sequence: TGTGCCAGCATGAGATGGTTAGCGGGAGGGCCTAATCACGAGCAGTACTTC.

The rearrangement uses TRBV27 and TRBJ2-1, with D unclear. CDR3 length: 13 residues. V lost 7 bases and J 3 bases, leaving 10 bases between the germline ends. CDR1 and CDR2 from the germline V gene are MNHEY and SMNVEV (reference sequence). The CDR3 is CASMSVNYNEQFF. The CDR3 nucleotides read TGTGCCAGCATGAGTGTAAACTACAATGAGCAGTTCTTC.